The subject of this entry is one TCR beta chain. Antigen unknown. This entry comes from a study of T cells in localized non-small cell lung cancer. Findings and limits, study-wide: An association was observed between higher blood T cell density and longer overall survival. Uninvolved adjacent lung, not tumor, had the highest T cell clonality. Heterogeneity remains possible because sequencing was limited to only one tumor region.

The CDR3 sequence is 18 residues long. Trimming removed 1 base from V and 0 bases from J, with 18 bases in between. Germline CDR1 reads MNHNS; CDR2 reads SASEGT. Measured with immunoSEQ multiplex PCR; TCRdb has only the in-frame clones, and not every one. The sample lists 45,000 or so clones, around 81% seen once, with 15% to 20% in the top ten. This receptor was obtained from a man aged 40-75 years with stage III lung adenocarcinoma. The specimen was peripheral blood mononuclear cells, collected before any cancer treatment. The V gene is TRBV6-1, the J gene TRBJ1-1; D is ambiguous. CDR3 sequence reads: CASSEEGPIVEMNTEAFF. The CDR3 DNA reads as TGTGCCAGCAGTGAAGAGGGTCCCATCGTTGAAATGAACACTGAAGCTTTCTTT.